These 21 T cell receptor beta chains originate from one sample sequenced in a study of read filtering for tumor transcriptome and immune sequencing. This library used about 360 ng RNA and molecular barcoded adaptors spanning alpha/delta and beta/gamma chains. TCRdb re-derived calls from the reads in MiXCR, one entry per CDR3 protein. The table shows 90,000 or so distinct CDR3 sequences, with around a fifth occurring only once. Sequencing was performed on a population of CD138-negative cells sorted from bone marrow. The receptors shown here come from a donor aged 40 or older with multiple myeloma.

Many counts were recorded for this clonotype. The gene calls are TRBV28 and TRBJ2-3; TRBD2 aligns across 9 bases. CDR1 and CDR2 (germline): MDHEN, SYDVKM. This CDR3 comprises 15 residues. V shed 5 bases and J 0 bases; nucleotides not matched to a gene: 3. The CDR3 reads CASSPSGVSTDTQYF. In DNA form, the CDR3 reads TGTGCCAGCAGTCCTAGCGGGGTGAGCACAGATACGCAGTATTTT.

The chain links TRBV6-2 or TRBV6-3 to TRBJ2-6, with D tentatively TRBD1 or TRBD2 (6 bases each). Trimming left V 4 bases short and J 4 bases short, with 17 bases between. The CDR3 runs to 17 residues. From germline, CDR1 is MNHEY and CDR2 SVGEGT. CDR3 protein: CASSSRPWGAGANVLTF. CDR3 nucleotide sequence: TGTGCCAGCAGTTCCCGCCCGTGGGGGGCCGGGGCCAACGTCCTGACTTTC.

In its sample, this clonotype was seen many times. The chain couples TRBV6-6 to TRBJ2-7; D ambiguous. CDR1 is MNHNY and CDR2 is SVGAGI in the germline V gene (reference sequence). Trimming took off 2 bases at V and 2 bases at J, with 10 bases between the two ends. This CDR3 has 14 residues. The CDR3 spells CASSYGAFTYEQYF. The DNA for the CDR3 is TGTGCCAGCAGTTACGGAGCATTCACCTACGAGCAGTACTTC.

By share, this clonotype ranks as large. The chain is built from TRBV7-2 and TRBJ2-1; D is undetermined. This CDR3 is built from 15 residues. Trimming pared 3 bases from V and 3 bases from J, leaving 12 bases between. The germline V gene encodes CDR1 SGHTA and CDR2 FQGNSA. CDR3 sequence: CASSLTFHYYNEQFF. CDR3 coding DNA: TGTGCCAGCAGCTTGACCTTCCACTACTACAATGAGCAGTTCTTC.

This clonotype was seen ten or more times. The chain couples TRBV7-8 to TRBJ2-1; the match to TRBD1 covers 9 bases. V dropped 5 bases and J dropped 8; count of bases not matched to a gene: 19. This CDR3 has 18 amino acids. Germline CDR1 and CDR2: SGHVS and FQNEAQ. The CDR3 is CASSPRSTGGLSLHEQFF. The CDR3 DNA sequence: TGTGCCAGCAGCCCTCGATCGACAGGGGGATTGTCTTTGCATGAGCAGTTCTTC.

This clonotype was observed many times. The V and J genes are TRBV5-5 and TRBJ1-1, with D perhaps matching TRBD1 (5 bases). V shed 4 bases and J shed 3 bases, with 19 bases lying between them. Germline CDR1 reads SGHKS; CDR2 reads YYEKEE (reference sequence). The CDR3 has 16 residues. The CDR3 loop is CASSIQPGTVYTEAFF. The DNA for the CDR3 is TGTGCCAGCAGCATACAACCAGGGACGGTTTACACTGAAGCTTTCTTT. Supplemented by reference TRBV5-5 and TRBJ1-1, the full variable domain reads DAGVTQSPTHLIKTRGQQVTLRCSPISGHKSVSWYQQVLGQGPQFIFQYYEKEERGRGNFPDRFSARQFPNYSSELNVNALLLGDSALYLCASSIQPGTVYTEAFFGQGTRLTVV.

The sample holds a few counts of this clonotype. The CDR3 DNA is TGTGCCACCAGCAGAGCCACAGGGGGCATCGAGACCCAGTACTTC. This encodes CATSRATGGIETQYF. The chain is built from TRBV15 and TRBJ2-5; TRBD1 matches 9 bases. Germline CDR1 LNHNV, CDR2 YYDKDF (reference sequence). The length of the CDR3 is 15 residues. Trimming removed 1 base from V and 5 bases from J; junction bases left unmatched: 5.

The chain employs TRBV10-3 and TRBJ1-3; D is ambiguous. CDR1 ENHRY and CDR2 SYGVKD come from the germline V gene. Trimming pared 11 bases from V and 4 bases from J, leaving 18 bases between. This CDR3 comprises 14 residues. CDR3 in amino acids: CALRDGVSGNTIYF. The DNA of the CDR3 is TGTGCCCTTCGAGACGGGGTCTCCGGAAACACCATATATTTT.

The chain has TRBV11-2 and TRBJ2-1, with 8 nucleotides matching TRBD2. Germline V gives CDR1 SGHAT, CDR2 FQNNGV. This CDR3 has 15 residues. V lost 6 bases, J lost 8 bases, and 12 bases stayed unmatched. CDR3 nucleotides: TGTGCCAGCAGAGGTAGTGGGACTAGTAGAGATGAGCAGTTCTTC. It specifies CASRGSGTSRDEQFF.

The chain's CDR3 is CASSLGGDRDTQYF. The CDR3 region has the DNA TGTGCCAGCAGCTTAGGGGGGGACAGAGATACGCAGTATTTT. The V gene is TRBV7-9, the J gene TRBJ2-3, with D possibly matching TRBD1 (7 bases). From germline, CDR1 is SEHNR and CDR2 FQNEAQ (reference sequence). This CDR3 has 14 residues. Trimming took 1 base from V and 5 from J, leaving 10 bases between them.

In this sample, this clonotype turned up many times. V is TRBV28 and J is TRBJ1-5; 7 positions match TRBD1. Losses at the gene ends were 7 bases for V and 7 bases for J; bases not matched to a gene: 13. This CDR3 comprises 15 residues. The germline CDR1 and CDR2 sequences are MDHEN and SYDVKM. The CDR3 bases are TGTGCCAGCACCCCAAGCCCGACAGGGTACCAGCCCCAGCATTTT. Translated: CASTPSPTGYQPQHF.

This clonotype was detected only a few times. This chain joins TRBV19 and TRBJ2-1; D may be TRBD2 (5 bases). This CDR3 region has 13 residues. The V gene lost 6 bases and the J gene lost 4 bases, with 10 bases spanning the gap. Germline V gene lookup returns CDR1 LNHDA and CDR2 SQIVND (reference sequence). The CDR3 coding sequence is TGTGCCAGTAGATTCGGGATATACAATGAGCAGTTCTTC. Its protein product is CASRFGIYNEQFF.

The rearrangement links TRBV20-1 to TRBJ2-1, with no clear D. Germline-derived CDR1 and CDR2 are DFQATT and SNEGSKA (reference sequence). This CDR3 region has 11 residues. The V end was cut by 2 bases, the J end by 9 bases, with 8 bases between. The CDR3 spells CSARIGAEQFF. As DNA, the CDR3 is TGCAGTGCTAGAATAGGTGCTGAGCAGTTCTTC.

This clonotype was found many times. This chain connects TRBV5-1 to TRBJ1-6; perhaps TRBD1 as D (6 bases). Germline values: CDR1 SGHRS, CDR2 YFSETQ. Trimming stripped 4 bases from V and 8 bases from J, with 16 bases between. This CDR3 spans 15 amino acids. CDR3 sequence: CASSPLRQEDSPLHF. Written as DNA, the CDR3 is TGCGCCAGCAGCCCGCTAAGACAGGAGGATTCACCCCTCCACTTT.

The chain carries TRBV20-1 and TRBJ2-7; D gene ambiguous. CDR3 length: 11 residues. Trimming took 6 bases from V and 6 from J, leaving 12 bases between them. Germline V CDR1 and CDR2: DFQATT, SNEGSKA (reference sequence). The CDR3 reads CSALRNLEQYF. CDR3 in DNA: TGCAGTGCGCTCCGAAACCTCGAGCAGTACTTC.

This clonotype counts as medium-sized. The chain is built from TRBV6-5 and TRBJ2-1; TRBD1 agrees at 8 bases. This CDR3 has 16 amino acids. V dropped 8 bases and J dropped 0; count of bases not matched to a gene: 9. In germline, CDR1 is MNHEY, CDR2 SVGAGI. The CDR3 is CASRQNTGGSYNEQFF. The DNA for the CDR3 is TGTGCCAGCCGACAGAATACAGGGGGCTCCTACAATGAGCAGTTCTTC.

This clonotype was seen at least ten times. The chain has TRBV24-1 and TRBJ2-2, with D unresolved. Germline V CDR1 and CDR2: KGHDR, SFDVKD. The CDR3 consists of 15 residues. Trimming pared 3 bases from V and 3 bases from J, leaving 10 bases between. The CDR3 reads CATSDPSYHTGELFF. Written as DNA, the CDR3 is TGTGCCACCAGTGATCCATCATACCACACCGGGGAGCTGTTTTTT.

This clonotype was seen repeatedly, ten times or more. The chain has TRBV12-3 or TRBV12-4 and TRBJ2-5; 8 bases are shared with TRBD1. V lost 7 bases to trimming and J lost 6 bases; unmatched junction nucleotides: 16. The CDR3 runs 16 residues. The CDR3 DNA follows: TGTGCCAGCAAATCAGGTCCCGGACAGGGTACGAAGACCCAGTACTTC. Protein: CASKSGPGQGTKTQYF.

This clonotype was picked up many times. V gene TRBV5-1 combines with J gene TRBJ2-5, with TRBD2 matching 9 bases. CDR3 size: 15 residues. Germline loops: CDR1 SGHRS, CDR2 YFSETQ. The J segment lost 5 bases and the V segment lost 4 bases, leaving 9 bases of the junction unmatched. CDR3 bases: TGCGCCAGCAGCATAATAGCGGGGGCGGAGGAGACCCAGTACTTC. It codes for CASSIIAGAEETQYF.

This clonotype has at least ten counts. The rearrangement joins TRBV12-3 or TRBV12-4 to TRBJ1-1, with D unclear. V lost 4 bases, J lost 0 bases, and 3 bases lay in between. This CDR3 is built from 12 residues. The CDR3 DNA follows: TGTGCCAGCAGTTGGGTGAACACTGAAGCTTTCTTT. Translation: CASSWVNTEAFF.

Ten or more counts support this clonotype. The CDR3 DNA is TGCAGCGTGGACCGGGCAGCGGGGGGTAAAAATACGCAGTATTTT. Translated: CSVDRAAGGKNTQYF. The rearrangement links TRBV29-1 to TRBJ2-3; 9 positions match TRBD2. The germline V gene has CDR1 SQVTM and CDR2 ANQGSEA. This CDR3 has 15 residues. J lost 7 bases, V lost 6 bases, and 14 bases had no gene match.